Listed below are T cell receptor beta chains from one sample, sequenced in a study of graft-versus-host responses after intestinal transplantation. Method: immunoSEQ multiplex PCR; TCRdb's copy keeps in-frame clones and lacks some. In the table there are tens of thousands of clones, roughly 91% of which are singletons. These receptors are not linked to any known antigen. The sample consisted of unstimulated CD8+ T cells sorted from spleen or lymph node cells, taken before intestinal transplant. The receptors stem from a human donor who received an intestinal transplant. CDR3s include the opening cysteine and the closing phenylalanine or tryptophan. The D gene is left open where the match is weak. Rows give clone size only sometimes, using once, few, many, or a class for an expanded clone.

V: TRBV5-1
D: TRBD2
size: .
J: TRBJ2-5
DNA: TGCGCCAGCAGCGAGGAACTAGCGGGGGAAAACCAAGAGACCCAGTACTTC
CDR3: CASSEELAGENQETQYF

V: TRBV7-9
D: TRBD2
size: .
J: TRBJ2-3
DNA: TGTGCCAGCAGCTCGACTAGCGGGGGGGCCGGGGGCACAGATACGCAGTATTTT
CDR3: CASSSTSGGAGGTDTQYF

V: TRBV9
D: .
size: .
J: TRBJ1-1
DNA: TGTGCCAGCAGCCCAGATAGGGGAGGCACTGAAGCTTTCTTT
CDR3: CASSPDRGGTEAFF

V: TRBV7-2
D: .
size: .
J: TRBJ1-1
DNA: TGTGCCAGCAGCTTGGGACCGGGGGCTGAAGCTTTCTTT
CDR3: CASSLGPGAEAFF

V: TRBV20-1
D: .
size: .
J: TRBJ2-7
DNA: TGCAGTGCTGGGGGGTCCTACGAGCAGTACTTC
CDR3: CSAGGSYEQYF

V: TRBV11-2
D: .
size: .
J: TRBJ1-4
DNA: TGTGCCAGCAGCTTATGGGGGGCTAATGAAAAACTGTTTTTT
CDR3: CASSLWGANEKLFF

V: TRBV4-1
D: .
size: once
J: TRBJ1-2
DNA: TGCGCCAGCAGCCAAGATCTAAAACAGGGCAACTATGGCTACACCTTC
CDR3: CASSQDLKQGNYGYTF

V: TRBV4-3
D: .
size: .
J: TRBJ1-2
DNA: TGCGCCAGCAGCCTTTCCCCTGCGCAGGGGATTGGGGGCTACACCTTC
CDR3: CASSLSPAQGIGGYTF

V: TRBV11-3
D: TRBD1
size: once
J: TRBJ1-1
DNA: TGTGCCAGCAGCCCACGACAGGGGGCGCAGGGTGAAGCTTTCTTT
CDR3: CASSPRQGAQGEAFF

V: TRBV11-2
D: .
size: .
J: TRBJ2-7
DNA: TGTGCCAGCAGCTTAGAATACCTATCCTCCTACGAGCAGTACTTC
CDR3: CASSLEYLSSYEQYF

V: TRBV2
D: TRBD1
size: once
J: TRBJ1-2
DNA: TGTGCCAGCAGTGGGTTCAGGGGGCTGTTCGTCTATGGCTACACCTTC
CDR3: CASSGFRGLFVYGYTF

V: TRBV6-5
D: .
size: .
J: TRBJ1-2
DNA: TGTGCCAGCAGGACAGACTATGGCTACACCTTC
CDR3: CASRTDYGYTF

V: TRBV19
D: TRBD1
size: .
J: TRBJ2-2
DNA: TGTGCCAGTAGTGGGACCTGGACAGGGAAAAATTCCGGGGAGCTGTTTTTT
CDR3: CASSGTWTGKNSGELFF

V: TRBV7-9
D: .
size: .
J: TRBJ2-2
DNA: TGTGCCAGCAGCTTATTGAGGGCCTCGAACACCGGGGAGCTGTTTTTT
CDR3: CASSLLRASNTGELFF

V: TRBV6-5
D: .
size: .
J: TRBJ2-7
DNA: TGTGCCAGCAGCCCCGGGATAGGTGAGCAGTACTTC
CDR3: CASSPGIGEQYF

V: TRBV5-4
D: TRBD1
size: .
J: TRBJ1-1
DNA: TGTGCCTGCCTGATGACAGGGGTGAACACTGAAGCTTTCTTT
CDR3: CACLMTGVNTEAFF

V: TRBV27
D: TRBD1
size: .
J: TRBJ1-2
DNA: TGTGCCAGCAGCTCCGGGACAGGGGGCCTCTATGGCTACACCTTC
CDR3: CASSSGTGGLYGYTF

V: TRBV5-5
D: .
size: .
J: TRBJ2-7
DNA: TGTGCCAGCAGCTTGACTTCCTACGAGCAGTACTTC
CDR3: CASSLTSYEQYF

V: TRBV6-1
D: TRBD1
size: .
J: TRBJ1-3
DNA: TGTGCCAGCAAATTACAGGGGACGGATGGAAACACCATATATTTT
CDR3: CASKLQGTDGNTIYF

V: TRBV10-2
D: .
size: .
J: TRBJ2-3
DNA: TGCGCCAGCCATCGAGGGGGGGCCGAGGGGACAGATACGCAGTATTTT
CDR3: CASHRGGAEGTDTQYF

V: TRBV7-8
D: .
size: .
J: TRBJ2-2
DNA: TGTGCCAGCAGCTTAGGGGCCCTGGGGCCCGGGGAGCTGTTTTTT
CDR3: CASSLGALGPGELFF

V: TRBV19
D: TRBD1
size: .
J: TRBJ1-1
DNA: TGTGCCAGTAAGGGAACCCGGGACAGGGGCGGATTTTCCCCGAACACTGAAGCTTTCTTT
CDR3: CASKGTRDRGGFSPNTEAFF

V: TRBV19
D: .
size: .
J: TRBJ2-2
DNA: TGTGCCAGTATACAGGCCGGGGAGCTGTTTTTT
CDR3: CASIQAGELFF

V: TRBV4-3
D: .
size: few
J: TRBJ1-1
DNA: TGCGCCAGCAGCCAAGGGCGACAGGCCATGAACACTGAAGCTTTCTTT
CDR3: CASSQGRQAMNTEAFF